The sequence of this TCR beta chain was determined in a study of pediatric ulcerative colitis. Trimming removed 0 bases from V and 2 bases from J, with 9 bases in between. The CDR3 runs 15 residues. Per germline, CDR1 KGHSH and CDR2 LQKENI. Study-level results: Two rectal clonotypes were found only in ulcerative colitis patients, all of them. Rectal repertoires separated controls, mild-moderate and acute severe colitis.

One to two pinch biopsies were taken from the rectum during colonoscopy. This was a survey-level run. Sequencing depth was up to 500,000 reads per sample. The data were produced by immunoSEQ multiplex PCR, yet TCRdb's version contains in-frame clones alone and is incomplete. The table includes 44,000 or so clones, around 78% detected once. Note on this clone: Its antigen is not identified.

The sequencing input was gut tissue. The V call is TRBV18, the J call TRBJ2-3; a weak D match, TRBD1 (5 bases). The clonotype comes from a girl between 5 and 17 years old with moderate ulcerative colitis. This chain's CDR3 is CASSPPRGLTDTQYF. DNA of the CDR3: TGTGCCAGCTCACCACCAAGGGGCCTCACAGATACGCAGTATTTT. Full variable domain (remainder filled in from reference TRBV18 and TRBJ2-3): NAGVMQNPRHLVRRRGQEARLRCSPMKGHSHVYWYRQLPEEGLKFMVYLQKENIIDESGMPKERFSAEFPKEGPSILRIQQVVRGDSAAYFCASSPPRGLTDTQYFGPGTRLTVL.